One sample yielded the 5 T cell receptor beta chains listed below, sequenced in a study of cytomegalovirus exposure and HLA in healthy donors. The PCR was carried out with 60 Vbeta primers and 13 Jbeta primers. Clones were read by immunoSEQ multiplex PCR, and TCRdb kept only the in-frame ones, dropping some. The table shows about 160,000 clones, with 86% occurring only once. Sequenced input: PBMCs. Receptors were obtained from a woman between 18 and 30 years old in good health and CMV-seronegative.

The chain joins TRBV27 to TRBJ2-5, with 8 bases that match TRBD1. After removal of 6 bases from V and 0 bases from J, the junction contained 12 bases not matched to a gene. The V gene's germline CDR1 is MNHEY and CDR2 SMNVEV (reference sequence). The CDR3 has 17 residues. CDR3 sequence (DNA): TGTGCCAGCAGCCGCTACGGACAGGGCTTGAACCAAGAGACCCAGTACTTC. Amino acids: CASSRYGQGLNQETQYF.

For the CDR3, the DNA is TGTGCCAGCAGCCCCCGGACTAGTCGTAATGAGCAGTTCTTC. This sequence encodes CASSPRTSRNEQFF. This chain joins TRBV9 and TRBJ2-1; the match to TRBD2 covers 7 bases. The J segment lost 7 bases and the V segment lost 4 bases, leaving 8 bases of the junction unmatched. CDR3 length equals 14 residues. Germline CDR1 is SGDLS and CDR2 is YYNGEE.

This chain joins TRBV11-2 and TRBJ2-5, with TRBD2 identical over 11 bases. After removal of 4 bases from V and 0 bases from J, the junction contained 4 bases not matched to a gene. The CDR3 covers 16 residues. Germline CDR1 SGHAT, CDR2 FQNNGV. The CDR3 spells CASSSWTSGYQETQYF. CDR3 nucleotides: TGTGCCAGCAGCTCTTGGACTAGCGGGTACCAAGAGACCCAGTACTTC.

The chain has TRBV7-9 and TRBJ1-4, with D unclear. The V gene's germline CDR1 is SEHNR and CDR2 FQNEAQ (reference sequence). V lost 2 bases, J lost 3 bases, and 10 bases lay in between. The CDR3 length is 15 residues. This CDR3 reads CASSLSPGSNEKLFF. Written as DNA, the CDR3 is TGTGCCAGCAGCTTATCTCCCGGGTCTAATGAAAAACTGTTTTTT.

The J gene is TRBJ1-1, the V gene TRBV9; possible D gene TRBD1, 6 bases. CDR3 length equals 14 residues. The V gene lost 4 bases and the J gene lost 4 bases, with 14 bases spanning the gap. The germline CDR1 and CDR2 sequences are SGDLS and YYNGEE. CDR3 sequence: CASSSQGLGTEAFF. The CDR3 DNA reads TGTGCCAGCAGCTCCCAGGGGCTCGGCACTGAAGCTTTCTTT. Variable domain in full (rest from reference TRBV9 and TRBJ1-1): DSGVTQTPKHLITATGQRVTLRCSPRSGDLSVYWYQQSLDQGLQFLIQYYNGEERAKGNILERFSAQQFPDLHSELNLSSLELGDSALYFCASSSQGLGTEAFFGQGTRLTVV.